Detailed here is one TCR beta chain. Per the study methods: Scientists estimated how many nucleated cells there were by amplifying reference gene primers. Method: immunoSEQ multiplex PCR; TCRdb's copy keeps in-frame clones and lacks some. The V and J calls and clone size are taken from that table; D and trimming were inferred from the DNA. This table holds some 160,000 clones, roughly 80% found once. The data belong to a study of blood T cell repertoires in COVID-19. Study details: Acute and convalescent COVID-19 specimens originated in the United States, Italy and Spain. PBMCs, B-cell-depleted T cells, or T cells were the source of the cDNA or gDNA that made up the material.

This TCR was sampled from a human donor in a cohort sampled during active COVID-19. Sequencing was done on a sample of peripheral blood.

In nucleotides, the CDR3 is TGTGCCAGCAGCCTCCGGGCCGGACTTAACTATGGCTACACCTTC. It is translated as CASSLRAGLNYGYTF. The chain employs TRBV7-8 and TRBJ1-2; D unclear. V lost 5 bases to trimming and J lost 1 base, with 14 bases between them. Germline CDR1 and CDR2: SGHVS and FQNEAQ. The CDR3 totals 15 residues. The variable domain in full, with the rest retrieved from reference TRBV7-8 and TRBJ1-2, is GAGVSQSPRYKVAKRGQDVALRCDPISGHVSLFWYQQALGQGPEFLTYFQNEAQLDKSGLPSDRFFAERPEGSVSTLKIQRTQQEDSAVYLCASSLRAGLNYGYTFGSGTRLTVV.